The entry below describes one T cell receptor (beta chain). Its antigen is currently unknown. This specimen belongs to a study of identifying expanded T cells in peripheral blood. Findings and limits, study-wide: Across healthy donors, higher total template counts meant significantly greater roughly 2-week count variance. About 1.2 clones differed between technical replicates, versus around 15 and 19 over time.

Profiled with immunoSEQ multiplex PCR; TCRdb holds only in-frame clones, not every one. This table has approximately 110,000 clones, roughly 91% appearing once. V was clipped by 2 bases and J by 0 bases; unmatched bases: 11. Germline CDR1 reads LGHNA; CDR2 reads YSLEER. The CDR3 loop spans 18 amino acids. Healthy donors had no documented immune events, such as infections, while sampled. The sample comprised blood. This sequence was found in a person aged 18-70 years in good health. J is TRBJ2-3 and V is TRBV4-3, with 7 bases that match TRBD1. CDR3 coding DNA: TGCGCCAGCAGCCAACGTATAGAAACAGGGGCTAGCACAGATACGCAGTATTTT. Its translation: CASSQRIETGASTDTQYF.